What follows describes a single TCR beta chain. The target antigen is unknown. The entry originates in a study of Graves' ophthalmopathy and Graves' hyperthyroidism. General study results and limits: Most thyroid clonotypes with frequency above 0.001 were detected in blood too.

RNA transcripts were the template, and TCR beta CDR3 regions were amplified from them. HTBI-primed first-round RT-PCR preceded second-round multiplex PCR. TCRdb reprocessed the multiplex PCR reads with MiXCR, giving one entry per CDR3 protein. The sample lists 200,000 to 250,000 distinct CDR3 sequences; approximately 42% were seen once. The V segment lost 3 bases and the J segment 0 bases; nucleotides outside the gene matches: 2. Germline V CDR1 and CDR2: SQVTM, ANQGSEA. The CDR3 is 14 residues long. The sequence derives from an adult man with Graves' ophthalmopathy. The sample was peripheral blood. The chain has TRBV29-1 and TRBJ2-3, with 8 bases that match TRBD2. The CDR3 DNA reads TGCAGCGTTGATCCTAGCGGGAGCACAGATACGCAGTATTTT. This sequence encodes CSVDPSGSTDTQYF.